This T cell receptor (beta chain) originates from a study of blood T cell repertoires in COVID-19. The overall study: Acute and convalescent COVID-19 specimens originated in the United States, Italy and Spain. T cells, B-cell-depleted T cells, or PBMCs supplied cDNA or gDNA.

How the authors handled the data: It was from reference gene primer amplification that nucleated cell counts were estimated. Profiling relied on immunoSEQ multiplex PCR, and the TCRdb table lists in-frame clones only, not all of them. V and J calls and clone size are given by that table; D and trimming were obtained from the DNA. The sample carries 150,000 to 200,000 clones, about 82% recorded once. V lost 0 bases and J 4 bases, leaving 10 bases between the germline ends. CDR3 length: 15 amino acids. Germline assignment: CDR1 LGHDT and CDR2 YNNKEL (reference sequence). Sequencing was performed on peripheral blood. This receptor was identified in a man in his sixties with COVID-19, enrolled during active disease. This rearrangement joins TRBV3-1 (or the pseudogene TRBV3-2) to TRBJ2-1, with D tentatively TRBD2 (6 bases). The chain's CDR3 is CASSQDEGRYNEQFF. Here the CDR3 DNA reads TGTGCCAGCAGCCAAGATGAGGGGAGGTACAATGAGCAGTTCTTC.